This T cell receptor beta chain was captured by sequencing in a study of T-cell reconstitution after alpha-beta-depleted transplantation in children. Researchers prepared the TCRbeta library using unique molecular identifiers, the study reports. A single record per CDR3 protein comes from TCRdb applying MiXCR to the PCR reads. The repertoire holds 250,000 to 300,000 distinct CDR3 sequences, with under 14% as singletons. This clonotype was picked up many times. Its antigen is still unknown. Study observations and caveats: Hyperexpanded clones declined; after one year, newly produced T cells mostly supplied diversity. Expanded graft clones, several hundred of them, were reportedly the source of alpha-beta T cells about two months after transplant.

The clonotype comes from a male patient aged 2-9 years who had a stem cell transplant for chronic granulomatous disease, so the T cells may come from the graft donor. The sample here was peripheral blood, taken 180 days after TCRalphabeta/CD19-depleted stem cell transplant.

This CDR3 is CASSSTVSNQPQHF. The CDR3 DNA reads as TGTGCCAGCAGTTCGACAGTTAGCAATCAGCCCCAGCATTTT. The gene calls are TRBV6-5 and TRBJ1-5, with a tentative D call TRBD1 (5 bases). The V end lost 4 bases, the J end lost 0 bases, and 7 bases lay between the germline ends. From germline, CDR1 is MNHEY and CDR2 SVGAGI. This CDR3 spans 14 amino acids.